This TCR beta chain was identified in a study of Graves' ophthalmopathy and Graves' hyperthyroidism. Study findings and constraints: In predicting ophthalmopathy progression, the model reached over 55% sensitivity and 72.22% specificity.

Patients with other autoimmune diseases, uncontrolled infections, pregnancy or lactation were excluded. The evidence that diagnosis relied on was clinical symptoms, serum thyroxine, TRAb, thyroid ultrasound and orbital computed tomography. This clonotype was detected a few times. Its antigen is not identified. The study amplified TCR beta CDR3 regions using RNA transcripts. First-round RT-PCR with HTBI primers preceded a second-round multiplex PCR. Via MiXCR, TCRdb re-called the multiplex PCR reads, giving one row per CDR3 protein. This table has about 39,000 distinct CDR3 sequences, approximately 46% appearing once. The source is an adult woman with stable Graves' hyperthyroidism. The sequenced sample was peripheral blood.

The CDR3 reads CASSSTSGSARFYEQYF. For the CDR3, the DNA is TGTGCCAGCAGTTCGACTAGCGGGAGTGCACGATTCTACGAGCAGTACTTC. This chain links TRBV7-3 with TRBJ2-7, with 12 bases matching TRBD2. Germline trimming cut 6 bases from V and 3 bases from J; bases unmatched to any gene: 12. CDR1 and CDR2 from the germline V gene are SGHTA and FQGTGA. CDR3 length: 17 residues.